This record covers a single T cell receptor (beta chain). The PCR used 60 Vbeta and 13 Jbeta primers. Assay used: immunoSEQ multiplex PCR; TCRdb lists only in-frame clones, some missing. The sample holds roughly 250,000 clones, 80% seen once. The data originate from a study of cytomegalovirus exposure and HLA in healthy donors. Trimming took 5 bases from V and 3 from J; bases not matched to a gene: 11. CDR3 length: 16 amino acids. The germline gives CDR1 MDHEN, CDR2 SYDVKM. The chain recombines TRBV28 with TRBJ2-5, with 8 bases that match TRBD2. This TCR derives from a girl aged 2 to 9 in good health and CMV-seronegative. Sequencing used PBMCs. The CDR3 reads CASSGGIAGSEETQYF. The DNA for the CDR3 is TGTGCCAGCAGTGGCGGGATAGCGGGAAGTGAAGAGACCCAGTACTTC.